This T cell receptor (beta chain) was found in a study of T cell responses to AZD1222 COVID-19 vaccine. CDR3 length equals 14 residues. The V gene's germline CDR1 is MNHEY and CDR2 SMNVEV (reference sequence). The V and J ends lost 2 bases and 2 bases respectively, with 9 bases between them. Using immunoSEQ multiplex PCR, the repertoire was profiled, and TCRdb retains in-frame clones only, with some absent. The sample contains around 120,000 clones, roughly 89% of which appear only once. The chain employs TRBV27 and TRBJ1-2; D remains ambiguous. The specimen was peripheral blood, collected on day 0 of AZD1222 vaccination. This clonotype originated in an adult in good health. CDR3 DNA sequence: TGTGCCAGCAGTTTAACAGTAGAGAACTATGGCTACACCTTC. Translated, it gives CASSLTVENYGYTF.